The clone carrying this T cell receptor beta chain was found many times. Antigen specificity is unknown. The data derive from a study of HIV-infected children after antiretroviral therapy interruption. The wider study: Median age was 9.5 years (interruption) and roughly 8 years (continuous).

The treatment denotes: PENTA 11 planned treatment interruption arm or continuous ART arm. Trimming shortened V by 5 bases and J by 2 bases, and 3 bases separated the two germline ends. CDR1 and CDR2 from the germline V gene are SGHAT and FQDESV (reference sequence). The CDR3 is made up of 12 amino acids. Study results and caveats: Naive CD4+ CDR3 sharing between time points fell after interruption began.

The TCR library was built from RNA with a 3' RACE protocol and unique molecular identifiers. TCRdb re-called the 3' RACE reads with MiXCR, one entry per CDR3 protein. The repertoire holds about 15,000 distinct CDR3 sequences, nearly 3.5% seen once, with about 5.4% in the top ten. The origin of this receptor is a child aged 2-17 years with HIV. The chain employs TRBV11-1 and TRBJ2-2; D unresolved. Here the sequenced sample was CD45RA+ CD4+ T cells from PBMCs, taken from a donor given antiretroviral therapy, either interrupted or continuous. Subset given: naive CD4+ CD45RA+ CD45RO- T cells. The CDR3 reads CASSLNTGELFF. CDR3 sequence (DNA): TGTGCCAGCAGCCTCAACACCGGGGAGCTGTTTTTT.